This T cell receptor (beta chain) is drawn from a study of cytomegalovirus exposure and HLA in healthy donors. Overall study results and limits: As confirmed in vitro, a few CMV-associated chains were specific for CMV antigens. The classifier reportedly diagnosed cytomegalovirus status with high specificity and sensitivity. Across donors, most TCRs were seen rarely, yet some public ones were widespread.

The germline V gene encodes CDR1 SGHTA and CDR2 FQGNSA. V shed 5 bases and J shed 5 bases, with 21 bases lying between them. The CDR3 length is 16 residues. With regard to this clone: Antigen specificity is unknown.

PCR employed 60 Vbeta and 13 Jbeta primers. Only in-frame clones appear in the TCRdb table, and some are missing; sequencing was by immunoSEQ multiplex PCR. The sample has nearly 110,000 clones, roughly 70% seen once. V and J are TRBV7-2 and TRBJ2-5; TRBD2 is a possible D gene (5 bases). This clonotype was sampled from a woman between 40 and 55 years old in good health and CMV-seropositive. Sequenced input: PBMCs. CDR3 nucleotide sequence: TGTGCCAGCAGCCCCGGGGTCGCGCTGGGTATCGAGACCCAGTACTTC. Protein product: CASSPGVALGIETQYF. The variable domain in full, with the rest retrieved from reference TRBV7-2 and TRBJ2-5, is GAGVSQSPSNKVTEKGKDVELRCDPISGHTALYWYRQSLGQGLEFLIYFQGNSAPDKSGLPSDRFSAERTGGSVSTLTIQRTQQEDSAVYLCASSPGVALGIETQYFGPGTRLLVL.